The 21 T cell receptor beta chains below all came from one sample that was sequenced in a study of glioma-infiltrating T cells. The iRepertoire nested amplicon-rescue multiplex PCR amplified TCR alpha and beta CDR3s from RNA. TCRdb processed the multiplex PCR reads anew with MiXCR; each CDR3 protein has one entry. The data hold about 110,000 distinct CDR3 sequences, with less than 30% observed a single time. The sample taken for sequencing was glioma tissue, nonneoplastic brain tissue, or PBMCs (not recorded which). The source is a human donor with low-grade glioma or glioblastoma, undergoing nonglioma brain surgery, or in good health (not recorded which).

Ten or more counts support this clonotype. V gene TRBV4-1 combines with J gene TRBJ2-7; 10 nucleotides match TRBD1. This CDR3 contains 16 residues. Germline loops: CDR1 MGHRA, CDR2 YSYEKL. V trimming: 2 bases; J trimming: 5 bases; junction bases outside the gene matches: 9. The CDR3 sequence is CASSQFLRQGADEQYF. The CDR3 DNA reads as TGCGCCAGCAGCCAATTTTTAAGACAGGGGGCTGACGAGCAGTACTTC.

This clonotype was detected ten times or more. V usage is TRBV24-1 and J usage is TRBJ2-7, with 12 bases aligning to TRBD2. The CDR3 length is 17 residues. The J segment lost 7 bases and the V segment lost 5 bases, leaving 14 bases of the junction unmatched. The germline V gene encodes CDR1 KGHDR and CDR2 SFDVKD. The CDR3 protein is CATSAPTGLAGRQEQYF. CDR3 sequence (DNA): TGTGCCACCAGTGCTCCCACAGGACTAGCGGGAAGGCAGGAGCAGTACTTC.

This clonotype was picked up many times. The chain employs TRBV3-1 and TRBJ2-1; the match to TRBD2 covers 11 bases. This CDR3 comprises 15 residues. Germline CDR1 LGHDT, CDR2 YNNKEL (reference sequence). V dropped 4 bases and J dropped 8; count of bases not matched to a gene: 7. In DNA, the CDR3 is TGTGCCAGCAGCCGGATAGCGGGGGGGCTGGATGAGCAGTTCTTC. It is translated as CASSRIAGGLDEQFF.

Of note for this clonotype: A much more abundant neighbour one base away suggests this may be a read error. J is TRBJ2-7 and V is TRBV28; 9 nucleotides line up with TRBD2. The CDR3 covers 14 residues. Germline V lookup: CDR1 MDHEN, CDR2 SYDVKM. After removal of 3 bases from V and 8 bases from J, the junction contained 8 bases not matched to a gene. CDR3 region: CASSFKREAHKQYF. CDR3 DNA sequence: TGTGCCAGCAGTTTTAAGCGGGAGGCCCACAAGCAGTACTTC.

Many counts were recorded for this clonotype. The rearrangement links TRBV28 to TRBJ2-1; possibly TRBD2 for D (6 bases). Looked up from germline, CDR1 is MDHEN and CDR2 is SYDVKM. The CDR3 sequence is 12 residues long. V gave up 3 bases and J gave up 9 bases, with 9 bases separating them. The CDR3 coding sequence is TGTGCCAGCAGTTTCCGACTAGTTGAGCAGTTCTTC. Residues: CASSFRLVEQFF.

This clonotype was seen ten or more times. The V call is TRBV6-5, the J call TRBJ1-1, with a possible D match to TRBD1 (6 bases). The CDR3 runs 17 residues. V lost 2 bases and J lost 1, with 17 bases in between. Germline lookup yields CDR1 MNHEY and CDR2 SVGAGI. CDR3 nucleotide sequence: TGTGCCAGCAGTTACCCCAGGGGTGGTGGTCAGAACACTGAAGCTTTCTTT. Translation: CASSYPRGGGQNTEAFF.

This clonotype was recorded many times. The CDR3 region has the DNA TGCAGTGCTCCGGCGGGGACTCAGCCCCAGCATTTT. The encoded protein is CSAPAGTQPQHF. The J gene is TRBJ1-5, the V gene TRBV20-1, with D perhaps matching TRBD1 (5 bases). The CDR3 runs 12 residues. Looked up from germline, CDR1 is DFQATT and CDR2 is SNEGSKA (reference sequence). The germline V and J ends were trimmed by 5 bases and 6 bases, with 11 bases remaining between them.

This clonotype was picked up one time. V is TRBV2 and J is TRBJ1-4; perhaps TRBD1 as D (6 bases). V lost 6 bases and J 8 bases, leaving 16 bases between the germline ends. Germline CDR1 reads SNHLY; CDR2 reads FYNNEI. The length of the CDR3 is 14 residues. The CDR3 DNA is TGTGCCAGCAGGAGGATATACAGGGAGGAAAAACTGTTTTTT. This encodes CASRRIYREEKLFF.

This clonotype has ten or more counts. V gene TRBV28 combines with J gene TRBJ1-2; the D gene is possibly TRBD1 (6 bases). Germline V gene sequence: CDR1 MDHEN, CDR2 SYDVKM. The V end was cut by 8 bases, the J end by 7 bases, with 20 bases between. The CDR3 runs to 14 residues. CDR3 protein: CASQIDRPRSGYTF. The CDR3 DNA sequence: TGTGCCAGCCAAATCGACAGGCCCCGATCTGGCTACACCTTC.

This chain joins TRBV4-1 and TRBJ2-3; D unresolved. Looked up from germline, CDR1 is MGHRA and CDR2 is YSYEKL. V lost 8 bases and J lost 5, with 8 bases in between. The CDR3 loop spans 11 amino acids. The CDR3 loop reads CASGKRDTQYF. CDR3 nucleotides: TGCGCCAGCGGCAAAAGAGATACGCAGTATTTT.

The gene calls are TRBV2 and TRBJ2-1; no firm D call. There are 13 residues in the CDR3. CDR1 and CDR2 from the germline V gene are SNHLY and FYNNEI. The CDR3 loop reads CVSSGNSYNEQFF. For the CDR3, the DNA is TGTGTTAGCAGTGGGAATTCCTACAATGAGCAGTTCTTC.

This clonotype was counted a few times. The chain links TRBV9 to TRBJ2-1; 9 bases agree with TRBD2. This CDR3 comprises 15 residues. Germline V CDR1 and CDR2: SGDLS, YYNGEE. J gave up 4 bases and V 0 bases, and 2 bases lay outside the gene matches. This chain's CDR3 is CASSVGGREYNEQFF. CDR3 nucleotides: TGTGCCAGCAGCGTAGGCGGGAGGGAATACAATGAGCAGTTCTTC.

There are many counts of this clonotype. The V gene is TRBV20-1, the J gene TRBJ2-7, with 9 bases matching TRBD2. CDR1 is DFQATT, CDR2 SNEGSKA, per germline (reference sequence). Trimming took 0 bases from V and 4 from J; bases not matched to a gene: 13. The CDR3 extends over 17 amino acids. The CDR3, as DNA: TGCAGTGCTAGAGACCCTCGACTAGCGGCCGTCTGGTACGAGCAGTACTTC. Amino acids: CSARDPRLAAVWYEQYF.

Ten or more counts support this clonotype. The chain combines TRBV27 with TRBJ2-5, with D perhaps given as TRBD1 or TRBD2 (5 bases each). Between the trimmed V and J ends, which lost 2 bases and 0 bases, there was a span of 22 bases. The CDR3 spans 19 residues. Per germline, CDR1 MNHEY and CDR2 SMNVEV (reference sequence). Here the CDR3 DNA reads TGTGCCAGCAGTTTACGAGGGGTTACTATTGGGGATTACCAAGAGACCCAGTACTTC. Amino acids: CASSLRGVTIGDYQETQYF.

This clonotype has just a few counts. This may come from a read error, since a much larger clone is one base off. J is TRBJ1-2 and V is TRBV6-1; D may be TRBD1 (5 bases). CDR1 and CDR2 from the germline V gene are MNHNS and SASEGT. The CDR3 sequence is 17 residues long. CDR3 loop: CAGSYGPGRQSNYGYTF. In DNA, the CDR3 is TGTGCCGGCAGTTATGGGCCAGGGCGCCAGTCTAACTATGGCTACACCTTC.

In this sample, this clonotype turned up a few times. CDR3 nucleotide sequence: TGTGCCAGCAGTGAAGCGGGCCGGCGGAGGGCTTTCTTT. Amino acid sequence: CASSEAGRRRAFF. The chain couples TRBV2 to TRBJ1-1; D gene unclear. The CDR3 consists of 13 residues. Germline assignment: CDR1 SNHLY and CDR2 FYNNEI. Trimming removed 0 bases at V and 11 bases at J, with 13 bases between.

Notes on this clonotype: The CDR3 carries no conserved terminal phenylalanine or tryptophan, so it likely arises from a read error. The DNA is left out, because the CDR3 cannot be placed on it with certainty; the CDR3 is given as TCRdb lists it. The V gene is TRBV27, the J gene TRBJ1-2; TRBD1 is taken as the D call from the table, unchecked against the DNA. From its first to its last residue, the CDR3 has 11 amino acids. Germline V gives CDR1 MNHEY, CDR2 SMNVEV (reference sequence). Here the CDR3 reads CASSSTGSGYI.

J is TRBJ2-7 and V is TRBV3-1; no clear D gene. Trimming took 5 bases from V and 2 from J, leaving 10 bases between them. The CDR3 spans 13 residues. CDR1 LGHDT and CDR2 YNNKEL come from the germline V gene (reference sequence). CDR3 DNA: TGTGCCAGCAGCTTAGGCCAGACCTACGAGCAGTACTTC. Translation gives CASSLGQTYEQYF.

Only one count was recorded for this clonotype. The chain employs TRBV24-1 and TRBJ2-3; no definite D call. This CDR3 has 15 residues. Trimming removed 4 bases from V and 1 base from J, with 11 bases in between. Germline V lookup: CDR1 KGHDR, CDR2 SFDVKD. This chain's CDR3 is CATSDPLGRTDTQYF. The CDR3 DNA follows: TGTGCCACCAGTGACCCTCTTGGACGCACAGATACGCAGTATTTT.

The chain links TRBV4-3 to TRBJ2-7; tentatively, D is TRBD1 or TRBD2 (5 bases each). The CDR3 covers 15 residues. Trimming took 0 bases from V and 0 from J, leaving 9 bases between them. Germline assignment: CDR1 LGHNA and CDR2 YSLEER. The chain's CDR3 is CASSQDQRGSYEQYF. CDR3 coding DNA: TGCGCCAGCAGCCAAGATCAGAGGGGCTCCTACGAGCAGTACTTC.

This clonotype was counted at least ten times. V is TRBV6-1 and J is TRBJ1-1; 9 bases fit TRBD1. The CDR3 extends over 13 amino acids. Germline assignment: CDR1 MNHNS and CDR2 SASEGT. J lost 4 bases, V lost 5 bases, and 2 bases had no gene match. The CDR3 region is CASSSQGATEAFF. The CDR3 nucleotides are TGTGCCAGCAGTTCACAGGGGGCCACTGAAGCTTTCTTT.